This T cell receptor beta chain was retrieved from a study of blood T cell repertoires in COVID-19. About the research overall: Material from acute and convalescent COVID-19 was sourced from the United States, Italy and Spain.

Study processing details: Amplification of reference gene primers was used by the study to estimate nucleated cell counts. TCRdb's copy holds only in-frame clones and misses some; the assay was immunoSEQ multiplex PCR. V and J calls and clone size follow that table, whereas D and trimming were derived from the DNA. The data show around 100,000 clones, around 87% seen once. The clonotype originates from a woman at least 80 years old with acute or convalescent COVID-19. Sequencing input: peripheral blood.

CDR3 sequence reads: CASSATGGTEAFF. As DNA, the CDR3 is TGTGCCAGCAGTGCGACAGGAGGCACTGAAGCTTTCTTT. The rearrangement joins TRBV12-3 or TRBV12-4 to TRBJ1-1; a possible D gene is TRBD1 (6 bases). Trimming took off 5 bases at V and 4 bases at J, with 11 bases between the two ends. This CDR3 has 13 amino acids.